Following are 17 T cell receptor beta chains from one sample sequenced in a study of T-cell reconstitution after alpha-beta-depleted transplantation in children. The TCRbeta library was prepared with unique molecular identifiers. TCRdb reprocessed the PCR reads with MiXCR, giving one entry per CDR3 protein. The repertoire holds approximately 500,000 distinct CDR3 sequences, with about 10% as singletons. Sample: PBMCs, taken before TCRalphabeta/CD19-depleted stem cell transplant. These TCRs come from a child under 10 years old with inherited bone marrow failure, due to receive a stem cell transplant.

This clonotype came up a few times. This chain uses TRBV12-3 or TRBV12-4 with TRBJ2-7, with TRBD2 matching 8 bases. V was pared by 5 bases and J by 7 bases, with 13 bases of the junction left unmatched. The CDR3 sequence is 15 residues long. The CDR3 sequence is CASSGGLAYIREQYF. The CDR3 DNA is TGTGCCAGCAGTGGCGGACTAGCTTATATCCGGGAGCAGTACTTC.

This chain uses TRBV11-2 with TRBJ1-2; possibly TRBD1 for D (5 bases). Germline V CDR1 and CDR2: SGHAT, FQNNGV. This CDR3 contains 14 residues. Trimming shortened V by 5 bases and J by 8 bases, and 18 bases separated the two germline ends. CDR3 DNA sequence: TGTGCCAGCAGCCCCGGGACGGAGTTTCGGGGCTACACCTTC. As protein: CASSPGTEFRGYTF. Full variable domain (missing parts from reference TRBV11-2 and TRBJ1-2): EAGVAQSPRYKIIEKRQSVAFWCNPISGHATLYWYQQILGQGPKLLIQFQNNGVVDDSQLPKDRFSAERLKGVDSTLKIQPAKLEDSAVYLCASSPGTEFRGYTFGSGTRLTVV.

At least ten counts were recorded for this clonotype. The rearrangement uses TRBV9 and TRBJ2-1; 8 bases are shared with TRBD2. The CDR3 totals 16 residues. Germline trimming cut 0 bases from V and 7 bases from J; bases unmatched to any gene: 9. Germline CDR1 reads SGDLS; CDR2 reads YYNGEE. The CDR3 region has the DNA TGTGCCAGCAGCGTAGCTGGCGGGAGGAGCGGGAATGAGCAGTTCTTC. It is translated as CASSVAGGRSGNEQFF.

This clonotype was detected many times. This chain joins TRBV15 and TRBJ1-5; D unclear. This CDR3 spans 14 amino acids. The V end was cut by 6 bases, the J end by 6 bases, with 15 bases between. CDR1 is LNHNV and CDR2 is YYDKDF in the germline V gene (reference sequence). The CDR3 protein is CATSAGGLLQPQHF. Written as DNA, the CDR3 is TGTGCCACCAGTGCTGGTGGCCTTCTTCAGCCCCAGCATTTT.

This clonotype was recorded many times. The chain employs TRBV20-1 and TRBJ2-1; 10 bases are shared with TRBD2. With 3 bases clipped from V and 4 bases from J, the junction kept 9 bases outside the gene matches. CDR1 is DFQATT, CDR2 SNEGSKA, per germline (reference sequence). The CDR3 has 16 amino acids. The CDR3 bases are TGCAGTGCTAGGGTCACTAGCGGGGCAAGGTACAATGAGCAGTTCTTC. It encodes CSARVTSGARYNEQFF.

The table lists this clonotype with a count of one. Given a much more abundant clone one base away, this may be a read error. This chain connects TRBV4-1 to TRBJ2-7; D ambiguous. Trimming left V 1 base short and J 2 bases short, with 12 bases between. This CDR3 is 15 amino acids long. Germline values: CDR1 MGHRA, CDR2 YSYEKL. CDR3 DNA: TGCGCCAGCAGCCAAGCTACCGAGTCGACCTACGAGCAGTACTTC. Translation gives CASSQATESTYEQYF.

This chain connects TRBV10-2 to TRBJ2-7, with D hard to call. The CDR3 loop spans 13 amino acids. Germline-derived CDR1 and CDR2 are WSHSY and SAAADI. Trimming pared 3 bases from V and 3 bases from J, leaving 9 bases between. The CDR3 protein is CASSEGRYYEQYF. CDR3 nucleotide sequence: TGCGCCAGCAGTGAAGGGCGATACTACGAGCAGTACTTC.

This clonotype came up a few times. CDR3 protein: CASSRDLAGGPGNEQFF. CDR3 in DNA: TGTGCCAGCAGCCGGGACCTAGCGGGAGGGCCTGGCAATGAGCAGTTCTTC. The chain couples TRBV3-1 to TRBJ2-1; 12 bases fit TRBD2. The germline gives CDR1 LGHDT, CDR2 YNNKEL (reference sequence). The junction had 10 bases not matched to a gene; V was cut back by 4 bases and J by 6 bases. The CDR3 runs 17 residues.

This clonotype came up many times. This chain connects TRBV20-1 to TRBJ2-2, with a possible D match to TRBD2 (6 bases). The V end was cut by 0 bases, the J end by 9 bases, with 8 bases between. This CDR3 is 12 amino acids long. Germline CDR1 reads DFQATT; CDR2 reads SNEGSKA (reference sequence). Here the CDR3 reads CSARDTSRELFF. CDR3 DNA: TGCAGTGCTAGAGATACTAGCCGGGAGCTGTTTTTT.

This clonotype has a count of ten or more. V gene TRBV20-1 combines with J gene TRBJ2-5; possibly TRBD1 or TRBD2 for D (5 bases each). The germline gives CDR1 DFQATT, CDR2 SNEGSKA (reference sequence). V lost 1 base to trimming and J lost 3 bases, with 15 bases between them. This CDR3 region has 15 residues. The CDR3 is CSARGGVFAKETQYF. In DNA, the CDR3 is TGCAGTGCTAGAGGAGGGGTATTCGCTAAAGAGACCCAGTACTTC.

In this sample, this clonotype turned up many times. The rearrangement links TRBV28 to TRBJ2-3; D might be TRBD1 (5 bases). The V gene lost 6 bases and the J gene lost 3 bases, with 16 bases spanning the gap. This CDR3 has 15 amino acids. Per germline, CDR1 MDHEN and CDR2 SYDVKM. The CDR3 region has the DNA TGTGCCAGCAGGAAACAGGTTGTTGTGACAGATACGCAGTATTTT. This encodes CASRKQVVVTDTQYF.

The CDR3 loop is CASSHSDMITYTF. The CDR3 nucleotides read TGTGCCAGCAGCCATTCGGACATGATCACCTACACCTTC. This chain links TRBV16 with TRBJ1-2, with D perhaps TRBD1 (5 bases). Germline V lookup: CDR1 KGHSY, CDR2 FQNENV. The length of the CDR3 is 13 residues. Trimming stripped 3 bases from V and 10 bases from J, with 15 bases between. Based on the CDR3 plus reference TRBV16 and TRBJ1-2, the full variable domain is GEEVAQTPKHLVRGEGQKAKLYCAPIKGHSYVFWYQQVLKNEFKFLISFQNENVFDETGMPKERFSAKCLPNSPCSLEIQATKLEDSAVYFCASSHSDMITYTFGSGTRLTVV.

This clonotype occurred many times. CDR3 coding DNA: TGCGCCAGCAGCTTGGGTTCCCTCGACCCTGAAGCTTTCTTT. Protein: CASSLGSLDPEAFF. J is TRBJ1-1 and V is TRBV5-1, with D uncertain. Trimming left V 0 bases short and J 6 bases short, with 12 bases between. The CDR3 length is 14 residues. The germline CDR1 and CDR2 sequences are SGHRS and YFSETQ.

This clonotype has ten or more counts. The chain couples TRBV3-1 to TRBJ1-1; no clear D gene. The CDR3 extends over 14 amino acids. Deletions cut 0 bases from V and 0 bases from J, with 5 bases between. Germline CDR1 reads LGHDT; CDR2 reads YNNKEL (reference sequence). The CDR3 sequence is CASSQDVLNTEAFF. For the CDR3, the DNA is TGTGCCAGCAGCCAAGATGTCCTGAACACTGAAGCTTTCTTT.

At least ten counts were recorded for this clonotype. This chain joins TRBV20-1 and TRBJ1-1, with D hard to call. Trimming took off 6 bases at V and 6 bases at J, with 11 bases between the two ends. The CDR3 is 11 amino acids. The germline CDR1 and CDR2 sequences are DFQATT and SNEGSKA (reference sequence). The CDR3 loop is CSATPLAEAFF. The CDR3 DNA follows: TGCAGTGCCACCCCTCTTGCTGAAGCTTTCTTT.

Ten or more counts support this clonotype. The V call is TRBV7-2, the J call TRBJ2-2, with TRBD2 identical over 12 bases. This CDR3 spans 16 amino acids. Losses at the gene ends were 5 bases for V and 5 bases for J; bases not matched to a gene: 6. Germline lookup yields CDR1 SGHTA and CDR2 FQGNSA. CDR3 residues: CASSPLAGGLTGELFF. CDR3 bases: TGTGCCAGCAGCCCCCTAGCGGGAGGGCTTACCGGGGAGCTGTTTTTT.

The chain employs TRBV19 and TRBJ1-1; TRBD1 is a possible D gene (5 bases). V lost 3 bases, J lost 2 bases, and 7 bases lay in between. Germline CDR1 reads LNHDA; CDR2 reads SQIVND (reference sequence). The CDR3 runs to 13 residues. The CDR3 nucleotides are TGTGCCAGTAGTATCGGGACCAACACTGAAGCTTTCTTT. It yields the protein CASSIGTNTEAFF.